One sample yielded the 15 T cell receptor beta chains listed below, sequenced in a study of radiotherapy plus CTLA-4 blockade in lung cancer. Profiled with immunoSEQ multiplex PCR; TCRdb holds only in-frame clones, not every one. The sample lists 80,000 to 95,000 clones; around 86% were seen once. The specimen was peripheral blood, collected from a patient treated with radiotherapy plus ipilimumab. The receptors derive from a human donor with non-small cell lung cancer who had stable disease on radiotherapy plus ipilimumab.

The chain uses TRBV29-1 and TRBJ2-7, with 15 bases aligning to TRBD2. Germline V CDR1 and CDR2: SQVTM, ANQGSEA. The CDR3 has 17 amino acids. The trim removed 8 bases at V and 3 bases at J, leaving 14 bases unmatched. The CDR3 region is CSPGTSGRLFPIYEQYF. The CDR3 nucleotides are TGCAGCCCTGGGACTAGCGGGAGGTTATTTCCTATCTACGAGCAGTACTTC.

The chain has TRBV9 and TRBJ1-2; the D gene is possibly TRBD1 (6 bases). This CDR3 comprises 17 residues. Germline loops: CDR1 SGDLS, CDR2 YYNGEE. V lost 0 bases and J 6 bases, leaving 21 bases between the germline ends. DNA for the CDR3: TGTGCCAGCAGCGTAGATTCCTACTACAGGGAGTCCGATGGCTACACCTTC. Translated, it gives CASSVDSYYRESDGYTF.

The chain is built from TRBV10-3 and TRBJ2-1; TRBD2 matches 10 bases. CDR3 length: 15 residues. Germline CDR1 reads ENHRY; CDR2 reads SYGVKD. With 2 bases clipped from V and 9 bases from J, the junction kept 7 bases outside the gene matches. The CDR3 here is CAISEGASGSSEQFF. In DNA, the CDR3 is TGTGCCATCAGTGAGGGGGCTAGCGGGAGCAGTGAGCAGTTCTTC.

This clone was seen more than once but under ten times. The V and J genes are TRBV2 and TRBJ1-3; 7 bases match TRBD1. This CDR3 has 15 residues. Trimming at V came to 5 bases and at J to 2 bases, leaving 6 bases not matched to a gene. Germline V gene sequence: CDR1 SNHLY, CDR2 FYNNEI. The CDR3 DNA sequence: TGTGCCAGCAGTCGGAGGGGGCTCCCTGGAAACACCATATATTTT. It specifies CASSRRGLPGNTIYF.

The V and J genes are TRBV6-1 and TRBJ2-2, with TRBD2 identical over 9 bases. The CDR3 totals 17 residues. The V segment lost 4 bases and the J segment 4 bases; nucleotides outside the gene matches: 10. Looked up from germline, CDR1 is MNHNS and CDR2 is SASEGT. The CDR3 DNA follows: TGTGCCAGCAGTGTAGGTGGTAGCGGGAGCAGCACCGGGGAGCTGTTTTTT. This gives the protein CASSVGGSGSSTGELFF.

The chain recombines TRBV28 with TRBJ1-5; D possibly corresponds to TRBD1 (5 bases). This CDR3 region has 15 residues. Germline CDR1 is MDHEN and CDR2 is SYDVKM. The ends were cut back, 4 bases at V and 4 bases at J, with 14 bases in the middle. CDR3 bases: TGTGCCAGCAGTTGGGACGGGTCTTCTAATCAGCCCCAGCATTTT. It codes for CASSWDGSSNQPQHF. The full variable domain, its missing parts supplied by reference TRBV28 and TRBJ1-5, is DVKVTQSSRYLVKRTGEKVFLECVQDMDHENMFWYRQDPGLGLRLIYFSYDVKMKEKGDIPEGYSVSREKKERFSLILESASTNQTSMYLCASSWDGSSNQPQHFGDGTRLSIL.

The chain is built from TRBV5-3 and TRBJ1-5; unclear D gene. TRBV5-3 counts as an open reading frame of uncertain function. CDR3 length equals 15 residues. V lost 4 bases to trimming and J lost 6 bases, with 17 bases between them. CDR3 nucleotides: TGTGCCAGAAGCCTCGCGTGCGGACTTCGTCAGCCCCAGCATTTT. Its translation: CARSLACGLRQPQHF.

The chain is built from TRBV2 and TRBJ1-5, with D tentatively TRBD1 (5 bases). V lost 6 bases and J 2 bases, leaving 8 bases between the germline ends. The CDR3 contains 13 residues. Per the germline V gene, CDR1 is SNHLY and CDR2 is FYNNEI. In DNA form, the CDR3 reads TGTGCCAGCAGGGGGGATGGCAATCAGCCCCAGCATTTT. It codes for CASRGDGNQPQHF.

The CDR3 reads CAWSRQGGETQYF. The DNA of the CDR3 is TGTGCCTGGAGTCGACAGGGGGGCGAGACCCAGTACTTC. The J gene is TRBJ2-5, the V gene TRBV30, with 9 bases matching TRBD1. Trimming took 2 bases from V and 5 from J; bases not matched to a gene: 3. The CDR3 is 13 residues long. Germline CDR1 is GTSNPN and CDR2 is SVGIG (reference sequence).

CDR3 region: CASSADRGHYEQYF. For the CDR3, the DNA is TGTGCCAGCAGCGCGGACAGGGGCCACTACGAGCAGTACTTC. The gene calls are TRBV7-2 and TRBJ2-7, with 9 nucleotides matching TRBD1. Germline V gene data show CDR1 as SGHTA and CDR2 as FQGNSA. V dropped 5 bases and J dropped 3; count of bases not matched to a gene: 5. CDR3 length: 14 amino acids. Full variable domain (remainder filled in from reference TRBV7-2 and TRBJ2-7): GAGVSQSPSNKVTEKGKDVELRCDPISGHTALYWYRQSLGQGLEFLIYFQGNSAPDKSGLPSDRFSAERTGGSVSTLTIQRTQQEDSAVYLCASSADRGHYEQYFGPGTRLTVT.

Worth noting for this clone: The same CDR3 also results from other DNA sequences found in this sample. The chain couples TRBV6-5 to TRBJ1-6, with a tentative D call TRBD1 (6 bases). Germline V gives CDR1 MNHEY, CDR2 SVGAGI. V shed 2 bases and J shed 7 bases, with 15 bases lying between them. The CDR3 totals 16 residues. CDR3 sequence (DNA): TGTGCCAGCAGTTACGCCCGGACAGTTGGGAATTCACCCCTCCACTTT. This gives the protein CASSYARTVGNSPLHF.

The gene calls are TRBV27 and TRBJ2-1, with a tentative D call TRBD2 (6 bases). The CDR3 length is 13 residues. The germline V gene has CDR1 MNHEY and CDR2 SMNVEV (reference sequence). The V gene lost 5 bases and the J gene lost 6 bases, with 11 bases spanning the gap. The chain's CDR3 is CASSKGRRNEQFF. In DNA, the CDR3 is TGTGCCAGCAGTAAAGGGAGGCGCAATGAGCAGTTCTTC.

The chain uses TRBV7-3 and TRBJ2-2; D remains unclear. Trimming took off 6 bases at V and 6 bases at J, with 11 bases between the two ends. The CDR3 covers 13 residues. From germline, CDR1 is SGHTA and CDR2 FQGTGA. CDR3 residues: CASSLNMAGELFF. CDR3 in DNA: TGTGCCAGCAGTCTTAACATGGCCGGGGAGCTGTTTTTT.

The V and J genes are TRBV7-2 and TRBJ2-7; no definite D call. Germline V CDR1 and CDR2: SGHTA, FQGNSA. The V end was cut by 1 base, the J end by 1 base, with 11 bases between. The CDR3 consists of 15 residues. The CDR3 loop is CASSLERALSYEQYF. CDR3 in DNA: TGTGCCAGCAGCTTAGAGCGAGCGCTTTCCTACGAGCAGTACTTC.

This clone appeared a few times. This chain links TRBV5-8 with TRBJ1-4; the match to TRBD1 covers 7 bases. This CDR3 is 17 amino acids long. The V gene end was trimmed by 4 bases and the J gene end by 0 bases; junction bases not matched to a gene: 9. Germline V gene data show CDR1 as SGHTS and CDR2 as YDEGEE. CDR3 sequence (DNA): TGTGCCAGCAGCCCAGGGACAGATCATGCAACTAATGAAAAACTGTTTTTT. The encoded protein is CASSPGTDHATNEKLFF.